This T cell receptor beta chain was identified during a study of identical twins. Study-wide results and limits: Invariant MAIT and iNKT cells may have partly biased zero-insertion analyses. A cross-sectional statistical analysis, not follow-up of the same donors, supported the conclusions. Cord blood's abundant beta clonotypes had fewer insertions, unlike memory repertoires.

The CDR3 is 16 residues long. V was cut by 5 bases and J by 7 bases, with 23 bases left in between. Germline V gives CDR1 MNHEY, CDR2 SMNVEV (reference sequence). Carrying unique molecular identifiers, the cDNA also gained a universal primer site through template switching. TCRdb analysed the 5' RACE reads with MiXCR anew, one entry per CDR3 protein. The table lists 690,000 or so distinct CDR3 sequences, more than 6.5% of them singletons. Ten or more counts support this clonotype. What it binds is not known. A further study also used this sample, focusing on yellow fever vaccine responses in identical twins.

The V call is TRBV27, the J call TRBJ1-1; D is possibly TRBD1 (5 bases). Sequencing was done on a sample of PBMCs. The TCR comes from a woman younger than 35 in good health. The CDR3 DNA reads as TGTGCCAGCAGTAACCGACAGAGGTGGAGTATAGGTGAAGCTTTCTTT. Protein sequence: CASSNRQRWSIGEAFF.